This TCR beta chain was sequenced in a study of CD8 T cells in ankylosing spondylitis. Study-level points and caveats: Some of these motif variants have turned up before, in reports on reactive arthritis synovial fluid and blood. With a CD8+ phenotype, disease-linked clones were relatively rare in peripheral blood.

This clonotype was detected many times. Its antigen is not identified. In germline, CDR1 is MDHEN, CDR2 SYDVKM. The CDR3 loop spans 16 amino acids. Trimming shortened V by 0 bases and J by 4 bases, and 15 bases separated the two germline ends. TCRdb recomputed calls from the 5' RACE reads with MiXCR, one row per CDR3 protein. The data show approximately 60,000 distinct CDR3 sequences, 6% to 8% seen once. What was sequenced was synovial fluid, either unsorted or a sorted T cell fraction (not recorded which). J is TRBJ1-2 and V is TRBV28; no clear D. The clonotype comes from a male donor with ankylosing spondylitis. The CDR3 DNA reads as TGTGCCAGCAGTTTATGGGGCCTGTATAACTCCTATGGCTACACCTTC. It is translated as CASSLWGLYNSYGYTF.